A single T cell receptor (beta chain) is shown here with its context. The CDR3 has 13 residues. Trimming took 7 bases from V and 10 from J, leaving 14 bases between them. The data originate from a study of control samples from healthy donors and cancer patients. The protocol was immunoSEQ multiplex PCR, while the TCRdb copy is restricted to in-frame clones and leaves out a portion. The sample lists 70,000 to 80,000 clones, about 90% occurring once. The sample consisted of blood. The chain employs TRBV12-3 or TRBV12-4 and TRBJ1-6; unclear D gene. The sequence came from a woman aged 50 to 60 in good health. This CDR3 reads CASTLTLRSPLHF. The CDR3 region has the DNA TGTGCCAGCACCCTAACCTTGCGGTCACCCCTCCACTTT.